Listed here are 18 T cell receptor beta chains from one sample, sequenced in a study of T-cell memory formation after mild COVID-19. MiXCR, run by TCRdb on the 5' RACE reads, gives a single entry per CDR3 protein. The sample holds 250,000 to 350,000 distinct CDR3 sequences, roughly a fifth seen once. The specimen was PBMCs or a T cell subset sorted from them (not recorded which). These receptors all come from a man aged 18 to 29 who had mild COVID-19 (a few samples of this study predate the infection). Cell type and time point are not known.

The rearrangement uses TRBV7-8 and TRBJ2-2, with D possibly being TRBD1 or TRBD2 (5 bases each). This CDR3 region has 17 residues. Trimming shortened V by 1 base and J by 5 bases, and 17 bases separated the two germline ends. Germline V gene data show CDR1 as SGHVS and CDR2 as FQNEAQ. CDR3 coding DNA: TGTGCCAGCAGCTTAGTTACGATGGGGGTGGAGACCGGGGAGCTGTTTTTT. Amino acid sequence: CASSLVTMGVETGELFF.

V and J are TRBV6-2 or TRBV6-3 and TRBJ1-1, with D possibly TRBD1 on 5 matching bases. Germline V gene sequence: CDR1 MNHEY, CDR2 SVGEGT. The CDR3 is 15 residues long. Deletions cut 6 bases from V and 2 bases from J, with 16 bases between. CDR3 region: CASSLDKRGNTEAFF. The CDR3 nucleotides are TGTGCCAGCAGCCTTGACAAGAGGGGTAACACTGAAGCTTTCTTT.

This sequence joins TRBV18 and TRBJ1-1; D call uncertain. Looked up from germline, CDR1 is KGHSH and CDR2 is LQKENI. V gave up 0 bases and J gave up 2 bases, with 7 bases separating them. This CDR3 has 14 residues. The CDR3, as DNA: TGTGCCAGCTCACCACCTTCAGTAAACACTGAAGCTTTCTTT. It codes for CASSPPSVNTEAFF.

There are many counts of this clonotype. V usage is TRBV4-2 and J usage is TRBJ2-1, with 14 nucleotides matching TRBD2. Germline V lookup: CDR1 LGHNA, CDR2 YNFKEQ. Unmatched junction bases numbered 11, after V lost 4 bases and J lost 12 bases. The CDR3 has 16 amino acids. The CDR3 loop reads CASSPLGTSGGESQFF. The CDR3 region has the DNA TGTGCCAGCAGCCCCCTCGGGACTAGCGGGGGAGAATCGCAGTTCTTC.

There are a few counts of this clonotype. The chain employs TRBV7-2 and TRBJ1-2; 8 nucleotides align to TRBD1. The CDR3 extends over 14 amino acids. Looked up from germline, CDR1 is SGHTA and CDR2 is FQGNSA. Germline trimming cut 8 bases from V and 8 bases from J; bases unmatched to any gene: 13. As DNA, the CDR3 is TGTGCCAGCCTTCCCCGCAGGGGGCCTCGAGGCTACACCTTC. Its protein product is CASLPRRGPRGYTF.

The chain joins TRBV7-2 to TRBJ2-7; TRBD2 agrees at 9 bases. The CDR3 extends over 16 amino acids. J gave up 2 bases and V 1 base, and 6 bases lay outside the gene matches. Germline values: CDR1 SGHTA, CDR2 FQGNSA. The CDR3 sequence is CASSLVGGGGAYEQYF. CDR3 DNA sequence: TGTGCCAGCAGCTTAGTTGGCGGGGGGGGAGCCTACGAGCAGTACTTC. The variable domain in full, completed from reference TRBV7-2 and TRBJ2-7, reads GAGVSQSPSNKVTEKGKDVELRCDPISGHTALYWYRQSLGQGLEFLIYFQGNSAPDKSGLPSDRFSAERTGGSVSTLTIQRTQQEDSAVYLCASSLVGGGGAYEQYFGPGTRLTVT.

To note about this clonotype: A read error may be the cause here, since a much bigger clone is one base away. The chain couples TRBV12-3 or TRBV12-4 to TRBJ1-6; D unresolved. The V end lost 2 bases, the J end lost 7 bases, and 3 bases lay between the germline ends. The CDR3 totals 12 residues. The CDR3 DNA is TGTGCCAGCAGTTTAAAGAATTCACCCCTCCACTTT. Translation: CASSLKNSPLHF.

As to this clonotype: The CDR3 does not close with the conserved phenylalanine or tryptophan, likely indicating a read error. The CDR3 loop reads CASNEDREGTEQFL. CDR3 DNA sequence: TGTGCCAGCAACGAGGACAGGGAAGGTACTGAGCAGTTCCTC. The chain joins TRBV28 to TRBJ2-1, with 8 bases matching TRBD1. CDR3 length equals 14 residues. V shed 7 bases and J 9 bases; nucleotides not matched to a gene: 11. CDR1 MDHEN and CDR2 SYDVKM come from the germline V gene.

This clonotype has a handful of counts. Here the CDR3 DNA reads TGTGCCAGCAGTTACTCTCCGACCGAACGCCCCTGGCACTATGGCTACACCTTC. Translation: CASSYSPTERPWHYGYTF. V usage is TRBV6-5 and J usage is TRBJ1-2; no clear D. Germline CDR1 reads MNHEY; CDR2 reads SVGAGI. The CDR3 has 18 residues. Trimming took 0 bases from V and 3 from J, leaving 20 bases between them.

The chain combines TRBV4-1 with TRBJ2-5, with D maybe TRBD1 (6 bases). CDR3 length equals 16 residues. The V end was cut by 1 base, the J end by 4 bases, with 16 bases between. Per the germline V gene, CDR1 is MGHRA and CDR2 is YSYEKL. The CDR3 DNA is TGCGCCAGCAGCCAAGGCGTTGGGTTAGGGGGAGAGACCCAGTACTTC. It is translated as CASSQGVGLGGETQYF.

CDR3 coding DNA: TGTGCCAGCAGTTTCGTTTTTCAGGATCTAGCAGATACGCAGTATTTT. Translated: CASSFVFQDLADTQYF. This chain connects TRBV12-3 or TRBV12-4 to TRBJ2-3; D remains unclear. The CDR3 is 16 residues long. V gave up 3 bases and J gave up 4 bases, with 17 bases separating them.

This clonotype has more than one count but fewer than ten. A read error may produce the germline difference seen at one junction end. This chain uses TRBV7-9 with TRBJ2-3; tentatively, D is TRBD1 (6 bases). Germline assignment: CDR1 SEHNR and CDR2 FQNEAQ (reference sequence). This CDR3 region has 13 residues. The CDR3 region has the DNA TGTGCCAGCAGAGGCGGGTCCGGGACGGGACATGATTTT. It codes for CASRGGSGTGHDF. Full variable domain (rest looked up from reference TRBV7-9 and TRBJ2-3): DTGVSQNPRHKITKRGQNVTFRCDPISEHNRLYWYRQTLGQGPEFLTYFQNEAQLEKSRLLSDRFSAERPKGSFSTLEIQRTEQGDSAMYLCASRGGSGTGHDFGPGTRLTVL.

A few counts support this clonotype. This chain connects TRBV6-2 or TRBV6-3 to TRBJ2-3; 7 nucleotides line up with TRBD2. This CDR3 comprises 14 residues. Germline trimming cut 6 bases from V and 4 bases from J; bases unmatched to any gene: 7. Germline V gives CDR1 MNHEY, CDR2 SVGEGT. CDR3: CASRGAGWADTQYF. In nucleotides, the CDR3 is TGTGCCAGCAGAGGAGCGGGGTGGGCAGATACGCAGTATTTT.

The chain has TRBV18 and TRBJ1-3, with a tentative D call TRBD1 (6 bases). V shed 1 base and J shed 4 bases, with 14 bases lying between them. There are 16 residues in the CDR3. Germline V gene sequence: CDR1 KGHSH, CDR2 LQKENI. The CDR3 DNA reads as TGTGCCAGCTCACCACGGGGGCTAGTGAACGGAAACACCATATATTTT. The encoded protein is CASSPRGLVNGNTIYF.

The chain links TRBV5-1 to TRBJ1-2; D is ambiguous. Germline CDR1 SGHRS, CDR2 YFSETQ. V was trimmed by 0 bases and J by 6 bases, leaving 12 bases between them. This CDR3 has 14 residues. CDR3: CASSLASATDGYTF. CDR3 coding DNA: TGCGCCAGCAGCTTGGCCTCAGCAACGGATGGCTACACCTTC.

The CDR3 DNA sequence: TGCGCCAGCAGCCATCGACTAGCGGGGGCCCCCCGGACCGGGGAGCTGTTTTTT. The encoded protein is CASSHRLAGAPRTGELFF. The J gene is TRBJ2-2, the V gene TRBV4-3; 12 bases align to TRBD2. The CDR3 spans 18 residues. The germline V gene has CDR1 LGHNA and CDR2 YSLEER. After removal of 3 bases from V and 5 bases from J, the junction contained 10 bases not matched to a gene.

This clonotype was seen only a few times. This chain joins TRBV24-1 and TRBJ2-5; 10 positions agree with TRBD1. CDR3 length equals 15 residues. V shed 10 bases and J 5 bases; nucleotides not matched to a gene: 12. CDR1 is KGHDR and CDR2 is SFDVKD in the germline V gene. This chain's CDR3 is CATSPGTGAGETQYF. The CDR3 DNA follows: TGTGCCACAAGTCCCGGGACAGGGGCCGGGGAGACCCAGTACTTC.

In nucleotides, the CDR3 is TGCGCCAGCAGCCTTGGTGGCGGGGGCCACAATGAGCAGTTCTTC. Its translation: CASSLGGGGHNEQFF. The chain combines TRBV5-1 with TRBJ2-1, with TRBD2 as a possible D gene (7 bases). Deletions cut 4 bases from V and 5 bases from J, with 16 bases between. The CDR3 covers 15 residues. In germline, CDR1 is SGHRS, CDR2 YFSETQ. Together with reference TRBV5-1 and TRBJ2-1, the CDR3 gives the full variable domain: KAGVTQTPRYLIKTRGQQVTLSCSPISGHRSVSWYQQTPGQGLQFLFEYFSETQRNKGNFPGRFSGRQFSNSRSEMNVSTLELGDSALYLCASSLGGGGHNEQFFGPGTRLTVL.